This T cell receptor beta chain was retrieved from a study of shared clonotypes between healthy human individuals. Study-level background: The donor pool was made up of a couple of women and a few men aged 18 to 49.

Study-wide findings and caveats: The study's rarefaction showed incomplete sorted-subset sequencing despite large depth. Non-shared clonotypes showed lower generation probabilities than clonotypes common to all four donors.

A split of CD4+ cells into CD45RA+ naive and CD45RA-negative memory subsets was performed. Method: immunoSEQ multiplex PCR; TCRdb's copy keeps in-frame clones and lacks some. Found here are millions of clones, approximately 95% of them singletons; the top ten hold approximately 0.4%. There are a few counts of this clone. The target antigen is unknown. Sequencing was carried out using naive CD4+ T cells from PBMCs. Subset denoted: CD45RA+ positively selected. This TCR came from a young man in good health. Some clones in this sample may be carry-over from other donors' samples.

CDR3 sequence reads: CASSVDREETQYF. The CDR3 DNA sequence: TGTGCCAGCAGCGTAGACAGAGAAGAGACCCAGTACTTC. The genes are TRBV9 and TRBJ2-5; D is uncertain. The germline CDR1 and CDR2 sequences are SGDLS and YYNGEE. V was trimmed by 0 bases and J by 3 bases, leaving 6 bases between them. The CDR3 runs to 13 residues.